This T cell receptor (beta chain) was identified in a study of metastatic and nonmetastatic thyroid tumors. Study as a whole: Repertoires were compared across blood and tumor or nodule tissue from malignant and benign thyroid patients.

Study conclusions and caveats: Within blood and tumor, benign nodules reportedly had significantly lower TCR beta diversity than malignant thyroid tumors did.

No patient received treatment before thyroid surgery. The germline V gene encodes CDR1 SGHRS and CDR2 YFSETQ. The CDR3 consists of 16 residues. The ends were cut back, 2 bases at V and 6 bases at J, with 20 bases in the middle. Original analysis: To classify distant metastasis in papillary thyroid cancer, a model was built from CDR3 differences across clinicopathological groups. With MiXCR, TCRdb called clones anew from the PCR reads. Clone size and V and J calls follow TCRdb, not the original study. Seen here are around 10,000 clones, just under 30% observed once, and the top ten hold about a sixth. Concerning this clone itself: Its antigen is currently unknown.

The TCR sequence derives from a female donor with papillary thyroid cancer or a benign thyroid nodule (not recorded which). Some clones in this sample may be carry-over from other donors' samples. J is TRBJ1-2 and V is TRBV5-1; TRBD1 is a possible D gene (5 bases). Sequencing input: tumor tissue. The CDR3 coding sequence is TGCGCCAGCAGCTTTCATCCCAATATCAGGGTTGATGGCTACACCTTC. Translation gives CASSFHPNIRVDGYTF.